This TCR beta chain emerged from a study of cytomegalovirus exposure and HLA in healthy donors (dated 2017 in TCRdb). For the wider study: According to a later analysis, the 120 or so validation repertoires were produced on the same platform as the approximately 600 repertoires of the first cohort. The study was designed to test whether signatures of past pathogen exposure could be identified by cataloging public T cell receptors. In addition to the first cohort of hundreds of subjects, a separate validation cohort of 130 or so different subjects was used. High-throughput TCR immunosequencing, statistical association of individual TCRs with disease status, and machine learning were combined to predict cytomegalovirus infection status.

There are 13 amino acids in the CDR3, from cysteine to phenylalanine inclusive. The entry retains the CDR3 DNA only, 39 bases that are in frame from base 1. CDR1 and CDR2 (MDHEN, SYDVKM) derive from the germline V gene. For this chain, trimming is 6 bases at the V end and 7 bases at the J end, and the number of junction bases without a gene match is 6. Broader findings and caveats from the paper: Across donors, most TCR sequences were observed very rarely, whereas some public TCRs were present in many individuals. In vitro tests confirmed that a few of the cytomegalovirus-associated TCR beta chains recognize cytomegalovirus antigens. In the study, 150 to 200 TCR beta chains were listed as associated with cytomegalovirus. Of the cluster scores, roughly 95% were above 0 in a later analysis, which found that TCRs clustered in the first cohort also tended to co-occur in the 120 validation repertoires. A later analysis lacked HLA typing for the validation cohort, so it scored co-occurrence in that cohort across all 120 repertoires. According to the authors, the approach could potentially be generalized to other disease states and immunological phenotypes. The classifier was reported to diagnose cytomegalovirus status with high specificity and sensitivity in both the original cohort and the validation cohort.

Libraries were built with the immunoSEQ multiplex PCR assay. In the original analysis: A statistical classification framework was developed to diagnose cytomegalovirus status using the catalog of TCR beta chain sequences. In its TCRdb copy, this immuneACCESS table keeps in-frame sequences only and misses some clones. Where compared with another copy, unresolved V genes explain less than half of these, and the others have no known cause. The V and J calls and clone size come from that table; D and trimming were worked out from the DNA. This sample gives approximately 99,000 clones in total; approximately 94% of them show up just once. The ten largest clones take up under 0.75% of the sample. Comment on this clone: This clone's antigen is unknown. No base qualities exist here, and no much larger clone lies one base off it.

The donors belonged to the validation cohort of over a hundred subjects, which was separate from the roughly 670-subject first cohort. This TCR came from a woman younger than 35 in good health and CMV-seronegative. The chain is assembled from TRBV28 and TRBJ2-7; 10 nucleotides in the junction match TRBD2. The sample consisted of PBMCs. The CDR3 amino acid sequence is: CASRAGGLGEQYF. Here is the DNA: TGTGCCAGCAGAGCGGGGGGGCTGGGTGAGCAGTACTTC. Reference TRBV28 and TRBJ2-7 proteins supply the regions before and after the CDR3; the full variable domain is: DVKVTQSSRYLVKRTGEKVFLECVQDMDHENMFWYRQDPGLGLRLIYFSYDVKMKEKGDIPEGYSVSREKKERFSLILESASTNQTSMYLCASRAGGLGEQYFGPGTRLTVT.